The 30 T cell receptor beta chains given below trace back to one sample, sequenced in a study of spatial heterogeneity in lung cancer. No antigen has been identified for these receptors. Study results and caveats: For expanded intratumoral alpha and beta TCRs, counts tracked tumor mutation counts.

In TCRdb, the 5' RACE reads were re-called with MiXCR into one record per CDR3 protein. This sample has some 23,000 distinct CDR3 sequences, with about 6.8% found just once. Time point denoted: sample taken at primary tumor resection. The material was lung tumor tissue, obtained at surgery. These receptors originate from a male donor with early-stage non-small cell lung cancer.

This clonotype has just a few counts. V usage is TRBV7-9 and J usage is TRBJ1-1, with a weak D call TRBD1 (5 bases). V was shortened by 1 base and J by 1 base, with 16 bases between the two germline ends. Germline CDR1 is SEHNR and CDR2 is FQNEAQ (reference sequence). The CDR3 is made up of 17 amino acids. CDR3 nucleotide sequence: TGTGCCAGCAGCTTAGTGGTTTGGGGCAGACCGAACACTGAAGCTTTCTTT. Residues: CASSLVVWGRPNTEAFF.

This clonotype occurred many times. The chain is built from TRBV5-1 and TRBJ2-7; TRBD2 matches at 13 bases. V lost 4 bases to trimming and J lost 7 bases; unmatched junction nucleotides: 17. The CDR3 runs 18 residues. Germline CDR1 is SGHRS and CDR2 is YFSETQ. This CDR3 reads CASSRQGGTSGGAREQYF. In DNA, the CDR3 is TGCGCCAGCAGCCGACAGGGAGGTACTAGCGGGGGGGCCCGGGAGCAGTACTTC. The full variable domain, its missing parts supplied by reference TRBV5-1 and TRBJ2-7, is KAGVTQTPRYLIKTRGQQVTLSCSPISGHRSVSWYQQTPGQGLQFLFEYFSETQRNKGNFPGRFSGRQFSNSRSEMNVSTLELGDSALYLCASSRQGGTSGGAREQYFGPGTRLTVT.

Points on this clonotype: A read error may explain this, as a much larger clone is one base away. This rearrangement joins TRBV20-1 to TRBJ2-7, with D possibly TRBD2 on 5 matching bases. V was trimmed by 0 bases and J by 2 bases, leaving 11 bases between them. This CDR3 comprises 14 residues. Germline V gene data show CDR1 as DFQATT and CDR2 as SNEGSKA (reference sequence). CDR3 region: CSARDLMGAYEQYF. CDR3 nucleotide sequence: TGCAGTGCTAGAGATCTTATGGGAGCCTACGAGCAGTACTTC.

The sample holds many counts of this clonotype. This chain connects TRBV7-2 to TRBJ2-2; 8 bases agree with TRBD2. The CDR3 loop spans 16 amino acids. In germline, CDR1 is SGHTA, CDR2 FQGNSA. The trim removed 5 bases at V and 6 bases at J, leaving 11 bases unmatched. The CDR3 region is CASSLLGLAIAGELFF. The CDR3 bases are TGTGCCAGCAGCCTACTAGGACTAGCCATCGCCGGGGAGCTGTTTTTT.

This clonotype was counted at least ten times. V and J are TRBV11-2 and TRBJ2-7; 7 bases fit TRBD2. Germline CDR1 reads SGHAT; CDR2 reads FQNNGV. J lost 2 bases, V lost 5 bases, and 3 bases had no gene match. The CDR3 runs to 13 residues. DNA of the CDR3: TGTGCCAGCAGCCGCGGACTAGCCTACGAGCAGTACTTC. Its protein product is CASSRGLAYEQYF.

This clonotype came up many times. The chain has TRBV6-2 or TRBV6-3 and TRBJ1-1; the D is unclear. The CDR3 contains 13 residues. V was clipped by 4 bases and J by 5 bases, with 11 bases between them. The germline V gene has CDR1 MNHEY and CDR2 SVGEGT. The CDR3 bases are TGTGCCAGCAGTTCCCTCGCCGGAACTGAAGCTTTCTTT. It codes for CASSSLAGTEAFF.

On this clonotype: Given a much more abundant clone one base away, this may be a read error. The chain couples TRBV12-3 or TRBV12-4 to TRBJ1-3; TRBD1 is a possible D gene (5 bases). This CDR3 region has 17 residues. The CDR3, as DNA: TGTGCCAACAGTCTGCCGAGGGGACGGAGCTCTGGAAACACCATATATTTT. This translates into CANSLPRGRSSGNTIYF.

This clonotype was seen only a few times. The CDR3 sequence is CASSQGVRTRGSSYEQYF. The CDR3 DNA follows: TGTGCCAGCAGCCAAGGTGTCCGGACCCGGGGAAGCTCCTACGAGCAGTACTTC. This sequence joins TRBV7-9 and TRBJ2-7; perhaps TRBD2 as D (5 bases). Deletions cut 5 bases from V and 0 bases from J, with 23 bases between. This CDR3 spans 18 amino acids. Per germline, CDR1 SEHNR and CDR2 FQNEAQ (reference sequence). Variable domain in full (rest from reference TRBV7-9 and TRBJ2-7): DTGVSQNPRHKITKRGQNVTFRCDPISEHNRLYWYRQTLGQGPEFLTYFQNEAQLEKSRLLSDRFSAERPKGSFSTLEIQRTEQGDSAMYLCASSQGVRTRGSSYEQYFGPGTRLTVT.

This clonotype was seen at least ten times. CDR3 nucleotides: TGTGCCAGCAGGCTAAGCGGGGAGGACACCGGGGAGCTGTTTTTT. Its protein is CASRLSGEDTGELFF. The chain couples TRBV6-5 to TRBJ2-2; 7 nucleotides agree with TRBD2. This CDR3 has 15 amino acids. CDR1 MNHEY and CDR2 SVGAGI come from the germline V gene. The J segment lost 3 bases and the V segment lost 6 bases, leaving 7 bases of the junction unmatched.

Ten or more counts support this clonotype. This chain connects TRBV28 to TRBJ1-1, with D possibly being TRBD1 (5 bases). Germline CDR1 MDHEN, CDR2 SYDVKM. This CDR3 is 14 amino acids long. The V and J ends lost 6 bases and 5 bases respectively, with 16 bases between them. The CDR3 reads CASRFKGPFTEAFF. CDR3 nucleotides: TGTGCCAGCAGGTTCAAGGGACCTTTTACTGAAGCTTTCTTT.

This clonotype ranks as medium-sized. CDR3 sequence reads: CASSSSNTGELFF. CDR3 DNA sequence: TGTGCCAGCAGTTCCAGTAACACCGGGGAGCTGTTTTTT. V and J are TRBV12-3 or TRBV12-4 and TRBJ2-2, with D hard to call. This CDR3 has 13 residues. With 4 bases removed from V and 2 bases from J, the gap between germline ends came to 5 bases.

This clonotype has ten or more counts. The V call is TRBV28, the J call TRBJ1-5; D is possibly TRBD1 (6 bases). The germline V gene encodes CDR1 MDHEN and CDR2 SYDVKM. The CDR3 has 15 amino acids. Trimming removed 6 bases at V and 7 bases at J, with 19 bases between. The CDR3 sequence is CASRRDLGGGQPQHF. In DNA, the CDR3 is TGTGCCAGCAGACGGGACCTAGGGGGGGGACAGCCCCAGCATTTT.

This clonotype came up many times. The chain joins TRBV28 to TRBJ2-7, with D tentatively TRBD2 (7 bases). V lost 3 bases and J lost 1, with 13 bases in between. The germline V gene has CDR1 MDHEN and CDR2 SYDVKM. This CDR3 comprises 15 residues. CDR3 sequence (DNA): TGTGCCAGCAGTTTCGGGGGGACAAGGTCCTACGAGCAGTACTTC. Translating gives CASSFGGTRSYEQYF. Full variable domain (rest looked up from reference TRBV28 and TRBJ2-7): DVKVTQSSRYLVKRTGEKVFLECVQDMDHENMFWYRQDPGLGLRLIYFSYDVKMKEKGDIPEGYSVSREKKERFSLILESASTNQTSMYLCASSFGGTRSYEQYFGPGTRLTVT.

This clonotype has ten or more counts. J is TRBJ1-5 and V is TRBV12-3 or TRBV12-4; D is ambiguous. The CDR3 length is 12 residues. V was pared by 6 bases and J by 5 bases, with 8 bases between. The CDR3, as DNA: TGTGCCAGCAGCATCCCTTATCAGCCCCAGCATTTT. Protein sequence: CASSIPYQPQHF.

This clonotype has more than one count but fewer than ten. This chain links TRBV19 with TRBJ1-5; 10 bases are shared with TRBD1. V shed 7 bases, J shed 7 bases, and the junction held 13 bases outside the gene matches. Germline-derived CDR1 and CDR2 are LNHDA and SQIVND (reference sequence). The length of the CDR3 is 16 residues. The CDR3 nucleotides read TGTGCCAGTATTAAATCGGGGACAGGGGATGTGCAGCCCCAGCATTTT. Translating it yields CASIKSGTGDVQPQHF.

This clonotype appeared many times. J is TRBJ1-6 and V is TRBV6-2 or TRBV6-3, with D tentatively TRBD1 (5 bases). There are 13 residues in the CDR3. Germline V CDR1 and CDR2: MNHEY, SVGEGT. V lost 7 bases, J lost 7 bases, and 11 bases lay in between. CDR3 residues: CASMGRANSPLHF. CDR3 coding DNA: TGTGCCAGCATGGGACGCGCGAATTCACCCCTCCACTTT.

This clonotype was observed at least ten times. V is TRBV27 and J is TRBJ2-5; 9 bases are a match to TRBD2. The length of the CDR3 is 15 residues. CDR1 and CDR2 from the germline V gene are MNHEY and SMNVEV (reference sequence). V lost 6 bases, J lost 4 bases, and 9 bases stayed unmatched. In DNA form, the CDR3 reads TGTGCCAGCAGAATGGAGCGGGGGGCCAGAGAGACCCAGTACTTC. It yields the protein CASRMERGARETQYF.

This clonotype was seen ten or more times. V usage is TRBV28 and J usage is TRBJ1-4; 7 nucleotides agree with TRBD1. V gave up 6 bases and J gave up 0 bases; unmatched junction bases: 4. The germline V gene encodes CDR1 MDHEN and CDR2 SYDVKM. The CDR3 is 15 residues long. This CDR3 reads CASRGTAATNEKLFF. The CDR3 DNA follows: TGTGCCAGCAGGGGGACAGCAGCAACTAATGAAAAACTGTTTTTT.

The CDR3 sequence: CASREQGLASYEQYF. The DNA of the CDR3 is TGTGCCAGCAGGGAGCAGGGTCTTGCCTCCTACGAGCAGTACTTC. This chain connects TRBV7-3 to TRBJ2-7, with TRBD1 as a possible D gene (5 bases). Germline CDR1 and CDR2: SGHTA and FQGTGA. V was trimmed by 6 bases and J by 0 bases, leaving 15 bases between them. The CDR3 has 15 amino acids.

The J gene is TRBJ1-4, the V gene TRBV27, with D tentatively TRBD1 (5 bases). CDR3 length: 14 residues. The V end was cut by 6 bases, the J end by 6 bases, with 14 bases between. Germline CDR1 reads MNHEY; CDR2 reads SMNVEV (reference sequence). The CDR3 coding sequence is TGTGCCAGCAGCCCCCAGGGTAGTTATGAAAAACTGTTTTTT. Amino acids: CASSPQGSYEKLFF.

This clonotype was observed at least ten times. The genes are TRBV12-3 or TRBV12-4 and TRBJ1-5, with D unclear. The CDR3 is made up of 13 amino acids. Trimming took off 2 bases at V and 4 bases at J, with 6 bases between the two ends. CDR3 coding DNA: TGTGCCAGCAGTTTACCGCCGAATCAGCCCCAGCATTTT. Its protein product is CASSLPPNQPQHF.

This clonotype was recorded many times. The rearrangement joins TRBV6-6 to TRBJ1-5; no firm D call. Germline V gene sequence: CDR1 MNHNY, CDR2 SVGAGI (reference sequence). Between the trimmed V and J ends, which lost 4 bases and 0 bases, there was a span of 25 bases. CDR3 length: 20 residues. The CDR3 sequence: CASSLLFFQRTLDSNQPQHF. CDR3 DNA: TGTGCCAGCAGTTTATTGTTTTTCCAGAGAACATTAGATAGCAATCAGCCCCAGCATTTT.

This clonotype was recorded at least ten times. This rearrangement joins TRBV20-1 to TRBJ2-2, with D tentatively TRBD2 (6 bases). Germline V lookup: CDR1 DFQATT, CDR2 SNEGSKA (reference sequence). The CDR3 extends over 12 amino acids. DNA for the CDR3: TGCAGGAACTGGGACTCCCCCCGGGAGCTGTTTTTT. Its translation: CRNWDSPRELFF.

This clonotype showed up many times. The chain has TRBV7-3 and TRBJ2-1; tentative D call: TRBD1 (6 bases). The germline V gene encodes CDR1 SGHTA and CDR2 FQGTGA. Trimming cost V 1 base and J 6 bases, with 13 bases left between them. The CDR3 contains 15 residues. DNA for the CDR3: TGTGCCAGCAGCTTAAATGGGGGCAGGGCCAATGAGCAGTTCTTC. Its translation: CASSLNGGRANEQFF.

This clonotype has ten or more counts. This chain joins TRBV10-3 and TRBJ1-1; D not certain. The CDR3 has 14 amino acids. Trimming stripped 4 bases from V and 4 bases from J, with 13 bases between. Per the germline V gene, CDR1 is ENHRY and CDR2 is SYGVKD. CDR3 amino acids: CAISGLGESTEAFF. In DNA form, the CDR3 reads TGTGCCATCAGTGGGCTTGGGGAAAGCACTGAAGCTTTCTTT.

V is TRBV5-6 and J is TRBJ2-1; D not resolved. Germline values: CDR1 SGHDT, CDR2 YYEEEE. The CDR3 is 15 residues long. Deletions cut 1 base from V and 0 bases from J, with 8 bases between. CDR3 coding DNA: TGTGCCAGCAGCTTGATGACGAGCTCCTACAATGAGCAGTTCTTC. This encodes CASSLMTSSYNEQFF.

In this sample, this clonotype turned up many times. The V gene is TRBV5-4, the J gene TRBJ1-5, with D maybe TRBD1 (5 bases). Trimming took off 0 bases at V and 6 bases at J, with 10 bases between the two ends. CDR3 size: 14 residues. Germline loops: CDR1 SGHNT, CDR2 YYREEE (reference sequence). The CDR3 protein is CASSLGGSGQPQHF. The CDR3 nucleotides are TGTGCCAGCAGCTTGGGGGGGTCAGGTCAGCCCCAGCATTTT.

This clonotype was detected many times. This chain links TRBV28 with TRBJ2-5; D perhaps matches TRBD1 (6 bases). Germline values: CDR1 MDHEN, CDR2 SYDVKM. CDR3 length: 15 residues. V was shortened by 5 bases and J by 3 bases, with 16 bases between the two germline ends. CDR3 in amino acids: CASSLDRSREETQYF. Here the CDR3 DNA reads TGTGCCAGCAGTCTCGACAGGAGTAGGGAAGAGACCCAGTACTTC.

CDR3 bases: TGCGCCAGCAGTCCCGCTGGGGATTCACCCCTCCACTTT. Its translation: CASSPAGDSPLHF. The chain uses TRBV10-2 and TRBJ1-6; no firm D call. V was trimmed by 5 bases and J by 8 bases, leaving 10 bases between them. This CDR3 has 13 amino acids. Germline V gene sequence: CDR1 WSHSY, CDR2 SAAADI.

This clonotype occurred many times. V usage is TRBV12-3 or TRBV12-4 and J usage is TRBJ2-7, with D perhaps TRBD1 or TRBD2 (5 bases each). This CDR3 comprises 16 residues. The germline V and J ends were trimmed by 7 bases and 7 bases, with 26 bases remaining between them. In DNA form, the CDR3 reads TGTGCCAGCACTTTCCCTCAGAAGGGGAGCCTAGTGGAGCAGTACTTC. It yields the protein CASTFPQKGSLVEQYF.